Below, 18 T cell receptor beta chains from the same sample are listed, as sequenced in a study of blood T cell repertoires in COVID-19. The table came from immunoSEQ multiplex PCR; TCRdb's copy has only in-frame clones and leaves some out. The sample includes under 300,000 clones, about 86% seen only once; the top ten take about 3.3%. The sequenced material came from PBMCs or T cells enriched from blood (not recorded which). Receptors originate from a woman aged 40 to 49 with acute COVID-19.

The V and J genes are TRBV5-1 and TRBJ2-2; 8 nucleotides align to TRBD1. J lost 1 base, V lost 1 base, and 6 bases had no gene match. The CDR3 length is 17 residues. CDR1 and CDR2 from the germline V gene are SGHRS and YFSETQ. CDR3 DNA: TGCGCCAGCAGCTTGTTTGGCAGGGGGCAGAACACCGGGGAGCTGTTTTTT. The encoded protein is CASSLFGRGQNTGELFF.

The chain is built from TRBV16 and TRBJ1-1, with D uncertain. V was trimmed by 2 bases and J by 3 bases, leaving 10 bases between them. Germline values: CDR1 KGHSY, CDR2 FQNENV. The CDR3 is 14 amino acids. CDR3 protein: CASSQTRRYTEAFF. Here the CDR3 DNA reads TGTGCCAGCAGCCAAACCCGGCGGTACACTGAAGCTTTCTTT.

This rearrangement joins TRBV30 to TRBJ1-4; a possible D gene is TRBD1 (5 bases). The CDR3 totals 12 residues. Germline loops: CDR1 GTSNPN, CDR2 SVGIG (reference sequence). The CDR3: CAGGATNEKLFF. DNA for the CDR3: TGTGCTGGGGGGGCAACTAATGAAAAACTGTTTTTT.

The chain recombines TRBV3-1 (or the pseudogene TRBV3-2) with TRBJ2-3; D is unclear. The CDR3 has 16 residues. Germline CDR1 LGHDT, CDR2 YNNKEL (reference sequence). The V gene lost 5 bases and the J gene lost 5 bases, with 20 bases spanning the gap. CDR3 nucleotides: TGTGCCAGCAGCATGAGCGTTCCTTGTCTGCAAGATACGCAGTATTTT. It codes for CASSMSVPCLQDTQYF.

This clone was seen more than once but under ten times. The J gene is TRBJ1-3, the V gene TRBV2; D perhaps matches TRBD1 (5 bases). V was trimmed by 6 bases and J by 0 bases, leaving 9 bases between them. The CDR3 has 14 amino acids. CDR1 and CDR2 from the germline V gene are SNHLY and FYNNEI. The chain's CDR3 is CASREQVSGNTIYF. CDR3 in DNA: TGTGCCAGCAGGGAACAGGTCTCTGGAAACACCATATATTTT.

A word on this clone: Relative to the germline gene, one junction end is altered; a read error may explain this. The rearrangement links TRBV7-7 to TRBJ2-3, with unresolved D. Germline V gene lookup returns CDR1 SSHAT and CDR2 FNYEAQ (reference sequence). This CDR3 has 11 residues. CDR3 region: CASSLTDTQYF. The CDR3 coding sequence is TGTGCTAGCAGCCTCACAGATACGCAGTATTTT.

The chain links TRBV4-2 to TRBJ1-4; 8 bases map to TRBD1. Germline V gene lookup returns CDR1 LGHNA and CDR2 YNFKEQ. The trim removed 3 bases at V and 6 bases at J, leaving 6 bases unmatched. The CDR3 covers 15 residues. CDR3 region: CASSQGDRRDEKLFF. DNA of the CDR3: TGTGCCAGCAGCCAGGGGGACAGGCGAGATGAAAAACTGTTTTTT.

The rearrangement joins TRBV19 to TRBJ2-2; 10 nucleotides agree with TRBD1. The CDR3 runs to 16 residues. Per germline, CDR1 LNHDA and CDR2 SQIVND (reference sequence). The V segment lost 7 bases and the J segment 2 bases; nucleotides outside the gene matches: 7. The CDR3 DNA reads TGTGCCAGTACAAGGGAGACAGGGGGCAACACCGGGGAGCTGTTTTTT. Its translation: CASTRETGGNTGELFF.

The CDR3 DNA reads TGTGCCACCAGCAGAGATAGGACAGCCGCTACCTACGAGCAGTACTTC. It encodes CATSRDRTAATYEQYF. The chain combines TRBV15 with TRBJ2-7; D possibly corresponds to TRBD1 (6 bases). The CDR3 length is 16 residues. V was trimmed by 0 bases and J by 2 bases, leaving 14 bases between them. From germline, CDR1 is LNHNV and CDR2 YYDKDF (reference sequence).

The chain recombines TRBV3-1 (or the pseudogene TRBV3-2) with TRBJ1-2; TRBD1 matches at 8 bases. CDR3 size: 12 residues. Germline V lookup: CDR1 LGHDT, CDR2 YNNKEL (reference sequence). The J segment lost 5 bases and the V segment lost 7 bases, leaving 3 bases of the junction unmatched. The CDR3 is CASTGTGYGYTF. The CDR3 DNA reads as TGTGCCAGCACCGGGACAGGATATGGCTACACCTTC.

CDR3 residues: CASSAQLALGYEQYF. CDR3 DNA: TGTGCCAGCAGCGCCCAACTAGCCCTGGGGTACGAGCAGTACTTC. The chain is built from TRBV7-9 and TRBJ2-7; D might be TRBD2 (6 bases). Deletions cut 5 bases from V and 4 bases from J, with 18 bases between. Germline CDR1 and CDR2: SEHNR and FQNEAQ (reference sequence). The CDR3 spans 15 residues. Full variable domain (rest looked up from reference TRBV7-9 and TRBJ2-7): DTGVSQNPRHKITKRGQNVTFRCDPISEHNRLYWYRQTLGQGPEFLTYFQNEAQLEKSRLLSDRFSAERPKGSFSTLEIQRTEQGDSAMYLCASSAQLALGYEQYFGPGTRLTVT.

J is TRBJ2-1 and V is TRBV11-3; 8 positions match TRBD1. The V gene's germline CDR1 is SGHNT and CDR2 YENEEA. V lost 5 bases and J lost 5; bases outside the gene matches: 8. This CDR3 is 15 amino acids long. CDR3 amino acids: CASSPQGVINNEQFF. Written as DNA, the CDR3 is TGTGCCAGCAGCCCACAGGGGGTGATTAACAATGAGCAGTTCTTC.

The CDR3 nucleotides read TGTGCCAGCAGCCAAGGGAGGTTCTATGGCTACACCTTC. This sequence encodes CASSQGRFYGYTF. The chain uses TRBV14 and TRBJ1-2; D is uncertain. Trimming stripped 1 base from V and 4 bases from J, with 7 bases between. CDR1 and CDR2 from the germline V gene are SGHDN and FVKESK. The CDR3 runs to 13 residues.

The V gene is TRBV7-3, the J gene TRBJ2-7, with a weak D call TRBD2 (6 bases). V dropped 3 bases and J dropped 3 bases, with 9 bases sitting between them. This CDR3 is 13 amino acids long. From germline, CDR1 is SGHTA and CDR2 FQGTGA. The CDR3 DNA follows: TGTGCCAGCAGCTTGGCCGGGAGCTACGAGCAGTACTTC. It translates to CASSLAGSYEQYF. The variable domain in full, completed from reference TRBV7-3 and TRBJ2-7, reads GAGVSQTPSNKVTEKGKYVELRCDPISGHTALYWYRQSLGQGPEFLIYFQGTGAADDSGLPNDRFFAVRPEGSVSTLKIQRTERGDSAVYLCASSLAGSYEQYFGPGTRLTVT.

This clone was detected only a few times. The chain couples TRBV6-1 to TRBJ2-5; D is perhaps TRBD2 (6 bases). The CDR3 contains 14 residues. Trimming took 1 base from V and 2 from J, leaving 8 bases between them. In germline, CDR1 is MNHNS, CDR2 SASEGT. CDR3 in amino acids: CASSEGRDQETQYF. CDR3 DNA: TGTGCCAGCAGTGAAGGGCGGGATCAAGAGACCCAGTACTTC.

V usage is TRBV11-2 and J usage is TRBJ1-2, with D possibly matching TRBD1 (5 bases). Looked up from germline, CDR1 is SGHAT and CDR2 is FQNNGV. CDR3 length: 15 amino acids. Deletions cut 1 base from V and 2 bases from J, with 11 bases between. In DNA form, the CDR3 reads TGTGCCAGCAGCTTAGGACAGAGGAACAACTATGGCTACACCTTC. Translating it yields CASSLGQRNNYGYTF. The whole variable domain, remainder taken from reference TRBV11-2 and TRBJ1-2, is EAGVAQSPRYKIIEKRQSVAFWCNPISGHATLYWYQQILGQGPKLLIQFQNNGVVDDSQLPKDRFSAERLKGVDSTLKIQPAKLEDSAVYLCASSLGQRNNYGYTFGSGTRLTVV.

The chain joins TRBV19 to TRBJ2-7; 7 bases are shared with TRBD2. The CDR3 totals 18 residues. Germline CDR1 is LNHDA and CDR2 is SQIVND (reference sequence). After removal of 1 base from V and 0 bases from J, the junction contained 12 bases not matched to a gene. CDR3 region: CASSIAPTTRDYSYEQYF. The CDR3 nucleotides read TGTGCCAGTAGTATAGCCCCGACGACCCGGGACTACTCCTACGAGCAGTACTTC.

This chain joins TRBV19 and TRBJ1-6, with 8 bases matching TRBD1. The length of the CDR3 is 13 residues. CDR1 and CDR2 from the germline V gene are LNHDA and SQIVND (reference sequence). CDR3 coding DNA: TGTGCATCTGGGTACAGGGGGAATTCACCCCTCCACTTT. Its translation: CASGYRGNSPLHF.